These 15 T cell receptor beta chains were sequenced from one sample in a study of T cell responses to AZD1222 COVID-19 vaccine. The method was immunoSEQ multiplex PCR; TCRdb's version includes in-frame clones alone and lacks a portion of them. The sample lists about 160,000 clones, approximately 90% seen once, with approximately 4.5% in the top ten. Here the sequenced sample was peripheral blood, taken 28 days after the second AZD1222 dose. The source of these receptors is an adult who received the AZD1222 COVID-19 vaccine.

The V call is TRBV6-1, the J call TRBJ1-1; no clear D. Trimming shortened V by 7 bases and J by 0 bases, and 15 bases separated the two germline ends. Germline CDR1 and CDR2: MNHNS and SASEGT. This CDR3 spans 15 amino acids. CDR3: CASISAGQMNTEAFF. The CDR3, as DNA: TGTGCCAGCATTTCCGCTGGGCAGATGAACACTGAAGCTTTCTTT.

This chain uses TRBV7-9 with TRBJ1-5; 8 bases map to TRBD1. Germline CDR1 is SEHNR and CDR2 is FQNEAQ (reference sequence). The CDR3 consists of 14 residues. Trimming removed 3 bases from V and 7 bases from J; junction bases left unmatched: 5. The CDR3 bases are TGTGCCAGCAGCTTGTCAGGGGGCGAACAGCCCCAGCATTTT. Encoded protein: CASSLSGGEQPQHF.

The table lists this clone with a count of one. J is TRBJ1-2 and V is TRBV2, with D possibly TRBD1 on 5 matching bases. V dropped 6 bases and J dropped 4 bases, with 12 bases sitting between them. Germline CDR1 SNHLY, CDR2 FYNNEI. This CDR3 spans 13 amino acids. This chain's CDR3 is CASSTVGVYGYTF. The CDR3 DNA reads TGTGCCAGCAGCACGGTAGGGGTCTATGGCTACACCTTC.

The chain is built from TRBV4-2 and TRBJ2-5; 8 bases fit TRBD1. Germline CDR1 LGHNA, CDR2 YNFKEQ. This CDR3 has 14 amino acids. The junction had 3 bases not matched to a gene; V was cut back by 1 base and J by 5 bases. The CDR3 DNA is TGTGCCAGCAGCCAAGGACAGGGGAAGGAGACCCAGTACTTC. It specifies CASSQGQGKETQYF.

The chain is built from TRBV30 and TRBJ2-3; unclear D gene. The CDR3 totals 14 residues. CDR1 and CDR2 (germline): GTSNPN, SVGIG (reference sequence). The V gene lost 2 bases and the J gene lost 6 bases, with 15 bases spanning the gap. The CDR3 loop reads CAWSRRAVADTQYF. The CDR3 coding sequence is TGTGCCTGGAGTCGTAGGGCCGTGGCGGATACGCAGTATTTT. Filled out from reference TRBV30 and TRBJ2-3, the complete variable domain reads SQTIHQWPATLVQPVGSPLSLECTVEGTSNPNLYWYRQAAGRGLQLLFYSVGIGQISSEVPQNLSASRPQDRQFILSSKKLLLSDSGFYLCAWSRRAVADTQYFGPGTRLTVL.

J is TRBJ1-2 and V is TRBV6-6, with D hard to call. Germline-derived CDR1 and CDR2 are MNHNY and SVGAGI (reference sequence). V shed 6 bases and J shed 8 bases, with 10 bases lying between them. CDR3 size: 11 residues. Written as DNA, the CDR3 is TGTGCCAGCAGCCTCACGGGGGGCTACACCTTC. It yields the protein CASSLTGGYTF.

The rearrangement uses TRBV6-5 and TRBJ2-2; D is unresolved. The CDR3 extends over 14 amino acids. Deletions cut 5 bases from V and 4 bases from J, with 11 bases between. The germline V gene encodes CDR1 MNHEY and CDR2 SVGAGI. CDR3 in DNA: TGTGCCAGCAGTCGGTCAGTGAGCACCGGGGAGCTGTTTTTT. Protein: CASSRSVSTGELFF.

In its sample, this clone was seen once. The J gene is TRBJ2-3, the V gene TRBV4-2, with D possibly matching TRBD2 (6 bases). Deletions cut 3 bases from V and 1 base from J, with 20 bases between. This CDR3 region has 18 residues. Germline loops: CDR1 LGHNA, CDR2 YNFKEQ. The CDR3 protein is CASSHPFEGTGGTDTQYF. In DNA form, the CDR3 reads TGTGCCAGCAGCCATCCCTTTGAGGGAACGGGGGGCACAGATACGCAGTATTTT.

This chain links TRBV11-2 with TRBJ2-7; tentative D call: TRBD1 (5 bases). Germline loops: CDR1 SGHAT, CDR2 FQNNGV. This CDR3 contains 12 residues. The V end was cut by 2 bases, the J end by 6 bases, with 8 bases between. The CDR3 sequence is CASSLSGFEQYF. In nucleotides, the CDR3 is TGTGCCAGCAGCTTATCAGGGTTCGAGCAGTACTTC.

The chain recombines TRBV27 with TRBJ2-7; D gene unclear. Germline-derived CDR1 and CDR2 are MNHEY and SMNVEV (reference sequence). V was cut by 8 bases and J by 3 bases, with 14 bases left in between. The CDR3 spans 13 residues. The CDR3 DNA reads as TGTGCCAGCGGGCCCTCGACCAACTACGAGCAGTACTTC. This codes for CASGPSTNYEQYF.

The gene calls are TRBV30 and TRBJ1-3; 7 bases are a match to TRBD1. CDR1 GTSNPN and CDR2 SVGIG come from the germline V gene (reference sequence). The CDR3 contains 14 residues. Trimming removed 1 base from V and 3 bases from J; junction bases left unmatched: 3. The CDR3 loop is CAWSDRGLGNTIYF. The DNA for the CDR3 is TGTGCCTGGAGTGACAGGGGTCTTGGAAACACCATATATTTT.

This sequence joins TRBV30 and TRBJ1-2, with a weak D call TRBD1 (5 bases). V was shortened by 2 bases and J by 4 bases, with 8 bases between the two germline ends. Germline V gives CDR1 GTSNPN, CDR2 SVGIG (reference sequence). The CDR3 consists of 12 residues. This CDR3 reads CAWSSGLYGYTF. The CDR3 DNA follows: TGTGCCTGGAGTTCGGGACTCTATGGCTACACCTTC.

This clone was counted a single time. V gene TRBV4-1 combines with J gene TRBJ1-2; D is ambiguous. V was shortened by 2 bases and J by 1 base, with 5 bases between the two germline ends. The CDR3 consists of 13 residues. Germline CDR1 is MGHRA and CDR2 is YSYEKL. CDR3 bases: TGCGCCAGCAGCCAAATCGTTAACTATGGCTACACCTTC. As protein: CASSQIVNYGYTF.

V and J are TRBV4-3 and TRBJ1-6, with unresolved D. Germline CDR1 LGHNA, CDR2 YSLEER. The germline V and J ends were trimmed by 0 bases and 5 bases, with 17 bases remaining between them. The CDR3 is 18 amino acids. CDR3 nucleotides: TGCGCCAGCAGCCAAGACCCGGGGTGGACTATGGATAATTCACCCCTCCACTTT. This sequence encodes CASSQDPGWTMDNSPLHF.

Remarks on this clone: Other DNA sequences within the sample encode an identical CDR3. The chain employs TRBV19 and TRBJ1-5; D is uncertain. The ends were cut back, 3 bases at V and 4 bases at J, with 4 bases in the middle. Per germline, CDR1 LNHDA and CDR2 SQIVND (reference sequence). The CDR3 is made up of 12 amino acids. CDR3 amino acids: CASSIPNQPQHF. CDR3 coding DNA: TGTGCCAGTAGTATCCCGAATCAGCCCCAGCATTTT.